These T cell receptor beta chains were read from a single sample in a study of T cell clones after liver transplantation. Clones were sequenced by immunoSEQ multiplex PCR, and TCRdb holds only the in-frame ones, with some missing. The repertoire holds under 150,000 clones, with 90% as singletons. Here the sequenced sample was CD4+ T cells from blood, taken 12 months after liver transplant. These receptors originate from a human patient who received a liver transplant. Some of these T cells may belong to the graft donor. CDR3s include the opening cysteine and the closing phenylalanine or tryptophan. Fields, in order: V gene, J gene, D gene, clone size, CDR3 DNA, CDR3 protein. A D gene is named only where the DNA matches it firmly. Only part of the rows carry a size: once, few, many, or a class if the clone is expanded.

TRBV10-2,TRBJ1-2,NA,once,TGCGCCAGCAGTGAGTCTCGGGCAGCTACCTATGGCTACACCTTC,CASSESRAATYGYTF
TRBV9,TRBJ1-1,NA,NA,TGTGCCAGCAGCGGGGACCCAGGGGTCGACACTGAAGCTTTCTTT,CASSGDPGVDTEAFF
TRBV30,TRBJ2-1,TRBD1,once,TGTGCCTGGAGGGGGCGAGGGGGCCTCGTAAATGAGCAGTTCTTC,CAWRGRGGLVNEQFF
TRBV11-3,TRBJ2-3,TRBD2,NA,TGTGCCAGCAGCTTCGAGACTAGCGGATTATTCACAGATACGCAGTATTTT,CASSFETSGLFTDTQYF
TRBV2,TRBJ1-1,TRBD1,NA,TGTGCCAGCAGGGGGGACAGTCCCAACACTGAAGCTTTCTTT,CASRGDSPNTEAFF
TRBV18,TRBJ2-3,TRBD1,NA,TGTGCCAGCTCACAGACTCCGACAGGGTACACAGATACGCAGTATTTT,CASSQTPTGYTDTQYF
TRBV18,TRBJ1-1,TRBD1,NA,TGTGCCAGCTCACCTGGGACAGGGATAGGTACTGAAGCTTTCTTT,CASSPGTGIGTEAFF
TRBV5-1,TRBJ2-5,TRBD2,NA,TGCGCCAGCAGCTTTAGCGGGAGTTCCCAAGAGACCCAGTACTTC,CASSFSGSSQETQYF
TRBV9,TRBJ2-2,NA,NA,TGTGCCAGCAGCGTAGCGGCTCAAACCGGGGAGCTGTTTTTT,CASSVAAQTGELFF
TRBV6-4,TRBJ2-3,NA,NA,TGTGCCAGCAGTGACTTCGGGGGGCGCAAAAGGGATACAGATACGCAGTATTTT,CASSDFGGRKRDTDTQYF
TRBV10-3,TRBJ2-1,TRBD2,NA,TGTGCCATCAGTGGGGCCGCACGGGAGGGTGGTGAGCAGTTCTTC,CAISGAAREGGEQFF
TRBV29-1,TRBJ2-1,NA,NA,TGCAGCGTTGGAAACTACAATGAGCAGTTCTTC,CSVGNYNEQFF
TRBV5-1,TRBJ2-1,NA,NA,TGCGCCAGCAGCTTCGGGGCACCCCCCGGCAATGAGCAGTTCTTC,CASSFGAPPGNEQFF
TRBV28,TRBJ1-2,NA,once,TGTGCCAGCAGTTTAAACGGCTATGGCTACACCTTC,CASSLNGYGYTF
TRBV7-2,TRBJ2-1,TRBD2,NA,TGTGCCAGCAGCTCAGCCCGGACTAGCGTCTACAATGAGCAGTTCTTC,CASSSARTSVYNEQFF
TRBV6-5,TRBJ2-7,TRBD1,few,TGTGCCAGCAGGCGAACCGGGACAGGGGTACACGAGCAGTACTTC,CASRRTGTGVHEQYF
TRBV6-9,TRBJ2-7,NA,NA,TGTGCCAGCAGTTATTCATTACGGAGCATCGAGCAGTACTTC,CASSYSLRSIEQYF
TRBV5-6,TRBJ1-2,NA,NA,TGTGCCAGCAGCTTTCCTCGGGGCAGGGACGGAGGCTACACCTTC,CASSFPRGRDGGYTF
TRBV28,TRBJ2-7,NA,NA,TGTGCCACTCTTCCAGCACAGGAAGGGAGTACCTACGAGCAGTACTTC,CATLPAQEGSTYEQYF
TRBV5-4,TRBJ2-7,TRBD1,NA,TGTGCCAGCAGCCCTGCGGACAGGGGGGTGGGGGAGCAGTACTTC,CASSPADRGVGEQYF
TRBV6-5,TRBJ2-3,NA,NA,TGTGCCAGCAGTTTTGGAGGGTCTAGCTCAGATACGCAGTATTTT,CASSFGGSSSDTQYF
TRBV9,TRBJ1-4,NA,NA,TGTGCCAGCAGCCTGAATCTAGGAGAAAAACTGTTTTTT,CASSLNLGEKLFF
TRBV2,TRBJ1-1,NA,NA,TGTGCCAGCCTTTTTCCGGGGAACACTGAAGCTTTCTTT,CASLFPGNTEAFF
TRBV6-1,TRBJ2-3,NA,NA,TGTGCCAGCAGTGGCAGGGCAGAAGATACGCAGTATTTT,CASSGRAEDTQYF
TRBV4-3,TRBJ2-3,TRBD2,few,TGCGCCAGCAGCCAAGACAGCGGGAGGGCCACAGATACGCAGTATTTT,CASSQDSGRATDTQYF
TRBV5-4,TRBJ2-1,NA,NA,TGTGCCAGCAGCATCCCCCCCGACTACAATGAGCAGTTCTTC,CASSIPPDYNEQFF
TRBV9,TRBJ2-7,TRBD2,NA,TGTGCCAGCAGCGTAGGTGACGGGAGGGCCTTCTACGAGCAGTACTTC,CASSVGDGRAFYEQYF
TRBV27,TRBJ2-5,TRBD2,NA,TGTGCCAGCAAGGGACTAGCAAGTGGGGAGACCCAGTACTTC,CASKGLASGETQYF
TRBV7-2,TRBJ2-7,TRBD2,NA,TGTGCCAGCAGCCCTCCCTCAGCGGGATTCTACGAGCAGTACTTC,CASSPPSAGFYEQYF
TRBV13,TRBJ2-1,NA,NA,TGTGCCAGCAGCTTAGCCTTAGCGCAGCGGGACAATGAGCAGTTCTTC,CASSLALAQRDNEQFF